This TCR beta chain was documented in a study of blood T cell repertoires in COVID-19. Participant reports of clinical history set cohort assignment. CDR1 and CDR2 from the germline V gene are MNHEY and SMNVEV (reference sequence). Deletions cut 2 bases from V and 10 bases from J, with 20 bases between. This CDR3 has 15 residues. TCRdb keeps only in-frame clones here, not all; method: immunoSEQ multiplex PCR. The table includes roughly 160,000 clones, about 80% detected once. Sample: PBMCs or T cells enriched from blood (not recorded which). The chain links TRBV27 to TRBJ1-1; TRBD1 is a possible D gene (6 bases). This TCR was recovered from a woman aged 60-70 years who had recovered from COVID-19. CDR3 DNA sequence: TGTGCCAGCAGTTTAGGCCCCCTTGGGGGCCTGGGAGCTTTCTTT. This sequence encodes CASSLGPLGGLGAFF.